These 18 T cell receptor beta chains share one sample of origin, sequenced in a study of read filtering for tumor transcriptome and immune sequencing. Molecular barcoded adaptors covering alpha/delta and beta/gamma chains were used on approximately 400 ng RNA. TCRdb processed the reads anew with MiXCR; each CDR3 protein has one entry. The profile shows roughly 130,000 distinct CDR3 sequences, 10% to 15% of them singletons. The specimen was a population of CD138-negative cells sorted from bone marrow. These TCRs come from a donor aged 40 or older with multiple myeloma.

This clonotype was observed at least ten times. This chain uses TRBV15 with TRBJ2-2; weak D call: TRBD1 (6 bases). Germline-derived CDR1 and CDR2 are LNHNV and YYDKDF (reference sequence). V shed 5 bases and J shed 7 bases, with 14 bases lying between them. This CDR3 has 14 amino acids. The CDR3 coding sequence is TGTGCCACCAGCTTCCGGACAGCCCTCGGGGAGCTGTTTTTT. Translation: CATSFRTALGELFF.

This clonotype was found many times. The gene calls are TRBV4-1 and TRBJ2-3; D might be TRBD2 (5 bases). This CDR3 spans 15 amino acids. Trimming removed 4 bases at V and 0 bases at J, with 11 bases between. The germline V gene has CDR1 MGHRA and CDR2 YSYEKL. This chain's CDR3 is CASSPHSVSTDTQYF. CDR3 DNA sequence: TGCGCCAGCAGCCCCCATAGCGTAAGCACAGATACGCAGTATTTT.

Concerning this clonotype: With a much larger clone just one base away, this may be a read error. The J gene is TRBJ1-5, the V gene TRBV30; possible D gene TRBD1, 6 bases. Germline CDR1 and CDR2: GTSNPN and SVGIG (reference sequence). The germline V and J ends were trimmed by 1 base and 2 bases, with 15 bases remaining between them. The CDR3 covers 16 residues. In DNA form, the CDR3 reads TGTGCCTGGAGTGGGGGGCGCGACGAGGGCAATCAGCCCCAGCATTTT. As protein: CAWSGGRDEGNQPQHF.

This clonotype was detected ten times or more. The chain recombines TRBV5-6 with TRBJ2-1, with 8 positions matching TRBD1. Per the germline V gene, CDR1 is SGHDT and CDR2 is YYEEEE. The V segment lost 4 bases and the J segment 9 bases; nucleotides outside the gene matches: 3. This CDR3 contains 12 residues. The CDR3 nucleotides read TGTGCCAGCAGCCAGGGGGCGGGTGAGCAGTTCTTC. Amino acids: CASSQGAGEQFF.

Ten or more counts support this clonotype. This chain uses TRBV7-9 with TRBJ2-3; TRBD2 aligns across 15 bases. Germline CDR1 reads SEHNR; CDR2 reads FQNEAQ (reference sequence). The CDR3 contains 16 residues. Trimming cost V 5 bases and J 4 bases; bases outside gene matches: 4. This chain's CDR3 is CASSPGTSGGPDTQYF. Written as DNA, the CDR3 is TGTGCCAGCAGCCCAGGGACTAGCGGGGGGCCAGATACGCAGTATTTT.

Note on this clonotype: This may stem from a read error, because a much larger clone lies one nucleotide away. The V call is TRBV6-2 or TRBV6-3, the J call TRBJ1-5, with D hard to call. V was pared by 6 bases and J by 0 bases, with 9 bases between. CDR1 MNHEY and CDR2 SVGEGT come from the germline V gene. CDR3 size: 14 residues. The CDR3 protein is CASREQYSNQPQHF. DNA for the CDR3: TGTGCCAGCAGGGAACAATATAGCAATCAGCCCCAGCATTTT.

This clonotype was picked up many times. The chain couples TRBV10-3 to TRBJ2-1; D is uncertain. The CDR3 is 13 amino acids. V was clipped by 3 bases and J by 6 bases, with 9 bases between them. CDR1 is ENHRY, CDR2 SYGVKD, per germline. In DNA, the CDR3 is TGTGCCATCAGTGAATTGAAATTCAATGAGCAGTTCTTC. As protein: CAISELKFNEQFF.

There are many counts of this clonotype. V usage is TRBV20-1 and J usage is TRBJ2-5, with TRBD2 matching over 8 bases. This CDR3 comprises 15 residues. V gave up 0 bases and J gave up 2 bases; unmatched junction bases: 5. Germline V gives CDR1 DFQATT, CDR2 SNEGSKA (reference sequence). The CDR3 DNA is TGCAGTGCTAGAGACCCGGGAGGGAGTCAAGAGACCCAGTACTTC. Encoded protein: CSARDPGGSQETQYF.

The chain has TRBV29-1 and TRBJ2-5; 11 bases are shared with TRBD2. This CDR3 is built from 16 residues. Trimming removed 5 bases from V and 5 bases from J; junction bases left unmatched: 13. Germline CDR1 SQVTM, CDR2 ANQGSEA. The CDR3, as DNA: TGCAGCGTTTCGCCGGGACTAGCGGCCCTCCGGGAGACCCAGTACTTC. Translated: CSVSPGLAALRETQYF.

In this sample, this clonotype turned up a few times. V usage is TRBV12-3 or TRBV12-4 and J usage is TRBJ2-2; 12 bases agree with TRBD1. This CDR3 region has 16 residues. Unmatched junction bases numbered 6, after V lost 5 bases and J lost 5 bases. Written as DNA, the CDR3 is TGTGCCAGCAGTCTTGGGACAGGGGGCGGGACCGGGGAGCTGTTTTTT. Translation: CASSLGTGGGTGELFF.

This clonotype was seen more than once but under ten times. The CDR3 here is CAISGSSGTENTGELFF. For the CDR3, the DNA is TGTGCCATCAGTGGGTCTTCCGGGACCGAGAACACCGGGGAGCTGTTTTTT. V is TRBV10-3 and J is TRBJ2-2; either TRBD1 or TRBD2 may supply D (5 bases each). This CDR3 region has 17 residues. The germline CDR1 and CDR2 sequences are ENHRY and SYGVKD. The ends were cut back, 4 bases at V and 1 base at J, with 16 bases in the middle.

This clonotype appeared many times. The DNA for the CDR3 is TGTGCCAGCAGCTTATATGGTTTTCGGGAGATGGAGACCCAGTACTTC. Amino acid sequence: CASSLYGFREMETQYF. The chain recombines TRBV7-2 with TRBJ2-5; possible D gene TRBD2, 6 bases. V lost 2 bases and J 5 bases, leaving 18 bases between the germline ends. Germline V gene sequence: CDR1 SGHTA, CDR2 FQGNSA. The CDR3 spans 16 residues.

The chain uses TRBV6-2 or TRBV6-3 and TRBJ2-7, with 9 bases lining up with TRBD1. Germline CDR1 is MNHEY and CDR2 is SVGEGT. The junction had 4 bases not matched to a gene; V was cut back by 7 bases and J by 6 bases. CDR3 size: 12 residues. The CDR3 DNA follows: TGTGCCAGCAAACAGGGGGCATCCGAGCAGTACTTC. It translates to CASKQGASEQYF.

Ten or more counts support this clonotype. CDR3 sequence: CSAAGTGGTDTQYF. The DNA of the CDR3 is TGCAGTGCTGCCGGGACAGGGGGCACAGATACGCAGTATTTT. The chain carries TRBV20-1 and TRBJ2-3, with 10 bases fitting TRBD1. With V trimmed by 5 bases and J by 1 base, 3 bases remained unmatched. The CDR3 is 14 residues long. The germline V gene encodes CDR1 DFQATT and CDR2 SNEGSKA (reference sequence).

This clonotype was found many times. The chain is built from TRBV19 and TRBJ1-4; tentative D call: TRBD1 (5 bases). The CDR3 is 12 amino acids. Trimming left V 9 bases short and J 4 bases short, with 9 bases between. The germline V gene has CDR1 LNHDA and CDR2 SQIVND (reference sequence). The CDR3 spells CASAGNNEKLFF. In DNA form, the CDR3 reads TGTGCCAGCGCAGGGAATAATGAAAAACTGTTTTTT.

This clonotype has at least ten counts. The gene calls are TRBV7-2 and TRBJ2-1; no clear D. Deletions cut 7 bases from V and 10 bases from J, with 11 bases between. CDR1 and CDR2 from the germline V gene are SGHTA and FQGNSA. CDR3 length: 11 residues. CDR3 in DNA: TGTGCCAGCACCCGCCTAGGAGAGCAGTTCTTC. This translates into CASTRLGEQFF.

This clonotype was picked up a small number of times. As the CDR3 is not closed by the conserved phenylalanine or tryptophan, this likely results from a read error. This rearrangement joins TRBV5-1 to TRBJ1-1; possibly TRBD1 for D (5 bases). Trimming took 4 bases from V and 0 from J, leaving 10 bases between them. From germline, CDR1 is SGHRS and CDR2 YFSETQ. The CDR3 is 14 residues long. The CDR3 DNA reads as TGCGCCAGCAGCCAGGGACGCTTGAACACTGAAGCTTTCCTT. It is translated as CASSQGRLNTEAFL.

At least ten counts were recorded for this clonotype. The gene calls are TRBV28 and TRBJ2-5; 11 bases align to TRBD1. Germline values: CDR1 MDHEN, CDR2 SYDVKM. CDR3 length: 17 residues. V was clipped by 5 bases and J by 5 bases; unmatched bases: 13. CDR3 DNA sequence: TGTGCCAGCAGTCCGTCCATCCGGACAGGGGGCGCGGAGACCCAGTACTTC. Residues: CASSPSIRTGGAETQYF.